This T cell receptor (beta chain) was found in a study of CD8+CD57+ T cells in acquired aplastic anemia. The wider study: The study obtained an average of approximately 2.9 ug of DNA from sorted CD4+ and CD8+ cells. Regarding the study as a whole: Researchers report that fewer than 30 CD8+ CDR3 sequences appeared in both patients and controls.

TCR beta VDJ combinations and CDR3 sequences were profiled from genomic DNA. One entry per CDR3 protein, called by TCRdb with MiXCR from the reads. Altogether some 200,000 distinct CDR3 sequences are present, under 55% being singletons, with the ten largest covering over 7.5%. This clonotype was counted only a few times. Its specificity is not known. Trimming stripped 7 bases from V and 5 bases from J, with 19 bases between. The germline gives CDR1 MNHNS, CDR2 SASEGT. The CDR3 is made up of 15 amino acids. By flow cytometry, patients selected for sequencing had shown an expansion of CD8+CD57+ cells. The rearrangement uses TRBV6-1 and TRBJ2-3, with D tentatively TRBD2 (7 bases). This clonotype was sampled from a human donor with aplastic anemia. Sequencing was carried out using sorted CD4+, CD8+, or CD8+CD57+ T cells (not recorded which) from PBMCs. This CDR3 reads CASKGGGDRIDTQYF. Written as DNA, the CDR3 is TGTGCCAGCAAGGGAGGGGGAGACAGGATAGATACGCAGTATTTT.